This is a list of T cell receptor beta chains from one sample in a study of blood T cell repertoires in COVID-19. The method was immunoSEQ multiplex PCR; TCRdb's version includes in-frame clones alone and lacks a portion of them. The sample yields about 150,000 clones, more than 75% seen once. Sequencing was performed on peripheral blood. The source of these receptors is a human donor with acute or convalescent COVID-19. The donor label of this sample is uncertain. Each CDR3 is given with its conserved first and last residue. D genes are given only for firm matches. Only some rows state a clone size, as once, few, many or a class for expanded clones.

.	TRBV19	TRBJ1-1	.	CASSRDPTGGTEAFF	TGTGCCAGTAGTCGGGACCCGACGGGGGGGACTGAAGCTTTCTTT
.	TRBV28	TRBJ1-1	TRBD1	CASSFSGTGEFQDTEAFF	TGTGCCAGCAGTTTCTCCGGGACAGGGGAATTTCAAGACACTGAAGCTTTCTTT
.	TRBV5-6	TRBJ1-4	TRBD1	CASSADRGFEKLFF	TGTGCCAGCAGCGCGGACAGGGGTTTTGAAAAACTGTTTTTT
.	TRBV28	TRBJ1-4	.	CASSLLQATNEKLFF	TGTGCCAGCAGTTTATTACAAGCAACTAATGAAAAACTGTTTTTT
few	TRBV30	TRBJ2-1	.	CAWSVVGRGTPNEQFF	TGTGCCTGGAGTGTCGTTGGCAGGGGTACTCCCAATGAGCAGTTCTTC
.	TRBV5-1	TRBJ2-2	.	CASSLGAAGLENTGELFF	TGCGCCAGCAGCTTGGGTGCCGCGGGGCTAGAGAACACCGGGGAGCTGTTTTTT
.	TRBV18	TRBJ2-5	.	CASSGGSTKETQYF	TGTGCCAGCTCCGGCGGCAGTACCAAAGAGACCCAGTACTTC
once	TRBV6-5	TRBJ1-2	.	CASSYRELGYGYTF	TGTGCCAGCAGTTACAGGGAGTTGGGCTATGGCTACACCTTC
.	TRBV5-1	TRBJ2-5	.	CASSLVSGSQETQYF	TGCGCCAGCAGCTTGGTCTCAGGTTCGCAAGAGACCCAGTACTTC
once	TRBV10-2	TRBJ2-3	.	CASSTHRSGGRDTQYF	TGCGCCAGCAGCACACACAGGTCCGGGGGTCGAGATACGCAGTATTTT
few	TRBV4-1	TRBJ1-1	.	CASSQDPRLRLNAEAFF	TGCGCCAGCAGCCAAGATCCCCGTCTCAGGCTAAACGCTGAAGCTTTCTTT
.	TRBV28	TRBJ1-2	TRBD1	CASSPPDRVDGYTF	TGTGCCAGCAGTCCACCGGACAGGGTTGATGGCTACACCTTC
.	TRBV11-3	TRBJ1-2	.	CASSRGMDGYTF	TGTGCCAGCAGCAGGGGAATGGATGGCTACACCTTC
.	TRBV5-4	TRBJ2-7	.	CASSFHNSYEQYF	TGTGCCAGCAGCTTCCACAACTCCTACGAGCAGTACTTC
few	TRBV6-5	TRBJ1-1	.	CASSPDRGTEAFF	TGTGCCAGCAGTCCGGACAGAGGGACTGAAGCTTTCTTT
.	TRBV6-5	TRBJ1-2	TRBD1	CASSYGQGASGYTF	TGTGCCAGCAGTTACGGGCAGGGGGCGTCCGGCTACACCTTC
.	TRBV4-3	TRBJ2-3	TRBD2	CASSLGPREGGGDTQYF	TGCGCCAGCAGCCTAGGCCCGAGGGAGGGCGGAGGAGATACGCAGTATTTT
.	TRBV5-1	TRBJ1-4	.	CASSSLGSEGEKLFF	TGCGCCAGCAGCTCACTGGGCTCGGAAGGAGAAAAACTGTTTTTT
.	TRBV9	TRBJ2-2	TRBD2	CASSPRGDGNTGELFF	TGTGCCAGCAGCCCGCGGGGGGATGGAAACACCGGGGAGCTGTTTTTT
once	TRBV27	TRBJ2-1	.	CASSGGNEQFF	TGTGCCAGCAGCGGGGGTAATGAGCAGTTCTTC
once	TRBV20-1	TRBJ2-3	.	CSASSGRGSDTQYF	TGCAGTGCTAGTTCGGGACGGGGGTCAGATACGCAGTATTTT
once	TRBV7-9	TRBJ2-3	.	CASSQGQRTDTQYF	TGTGCCAGCAGCCAGGGACAACGCACAGATACGCAGTATTTT
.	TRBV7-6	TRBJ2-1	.	CASSSGYEQFF	TGTGCCAGCAGCTCGGGGTATGAGCAGTTCTTC
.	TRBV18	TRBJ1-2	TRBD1	CASSPQDYRGPADGYTF	TGTGCCAGCTCACCGCAGGATTACAGGGGACCAGCGGATGGCTACACCTTC
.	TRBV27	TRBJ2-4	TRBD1	CASSFLGNEGATYF	TGTGCCAGCAGTTTTTTGGGGAACGAGGGGGCAACGTACTTC
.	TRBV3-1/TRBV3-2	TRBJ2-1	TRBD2	CASSQDVAPSGLFSNEQFF	TGTGCCAGCAGCCAAGATGTGGCCCCTAGCGGACTATTTTCCAATGAGCAGTTCTTC
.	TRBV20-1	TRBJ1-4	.	CSASSGSTANEKLFF	TGCAGTGCTAGTAGCGGCAGTACTGCTAATGAAAAACTGTTTTTT
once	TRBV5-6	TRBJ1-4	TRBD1	CASSSGQGVFTNEKLFF	TGTGCCAGCAGCTCTGGACAGGGAGTTTTCACTAATGAAAAACTGTTTTTT
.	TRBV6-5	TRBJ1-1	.	CASSPHRITEAFF	TGTGCCAGCAGTCCCCACAGGATTACTGAAGCTTTCTTT
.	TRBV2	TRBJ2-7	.	CASRITADYEQYF	TGTGCCAGCAGGATCACAGCAGATTACGAGCAGTACTTC
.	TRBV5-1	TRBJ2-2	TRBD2	CASSLSSSGGPGELFF	TGCGCCAGCAGCTTGAGTTCTAGCGGGGGGCCCGGGGAGCTGTTTTTT
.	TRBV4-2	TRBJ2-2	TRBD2	CASSRGTSGETTGELFF	TGTGCCAGCAGCCGCGGGACTAGCGGGGAGACAACCGGGGAGCTGTTTTTT
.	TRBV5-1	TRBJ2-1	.	CASSTGQNSYNEQFF	TGCGCCAGCAGCACGGGACAAAATTCCTACAATGAGCAGTTCTTC
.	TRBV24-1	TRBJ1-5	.	CATSATSSVGNQPQHF	TGTGCCACCAGTGCCACGAGCTCTGTCGGCAATCAGCCCCAGCATTTT
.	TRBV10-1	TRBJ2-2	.	CASSDEGGWRAGELFF	TGCGCCAGCAGCGACGAAGGGGGCTGGAGGGCCGGGGAGCTGTTTTTT